The clone carrying this TCR beta chain was observed a single time. The protocol was immunoSEQ multiplex PCR, while the TCRdb copy is restricted to in-frame clones and leaves out a portion. Found here are nearly 11,000 clones, just under 80% of them singletons; the top ten hold around 11%. Treatment here: randomized to nivolumab then ipilimumab (arm A) or the reverse (arm B). None of the patients previously received DNA-damaging chemotherapy. PBMC sorting kept live CD3+CD8+ cells without CD19 or CD56. With V trimmed by 3 bases and J by 5 bases, 8 bases remained unmatched. This CDR3 region has 15 residues. CDR1 and CDR2 (germline): SEHNR, FQNEAQ (reference sequence). The sample originates from a study of sequential checkpoint blockade in melanoma.

The sequenced sample was CD8+ T cells sorted from blood (inferred from file names), obtained from a patient given nivolumab and ipilimumab in sequence. The rearrangement links TRBV7-9 to TRBJ2-7; TRBD1 matches at 9 bases. The clonotype originates from a human donor with melanoma. CDR3: CASSLQDRGGNEQYF. Here the CDR3 DNA reads TGTGCCAGCAGCTTGCAGGACAGGGGCGGAAACGAGCAGTACTTC.